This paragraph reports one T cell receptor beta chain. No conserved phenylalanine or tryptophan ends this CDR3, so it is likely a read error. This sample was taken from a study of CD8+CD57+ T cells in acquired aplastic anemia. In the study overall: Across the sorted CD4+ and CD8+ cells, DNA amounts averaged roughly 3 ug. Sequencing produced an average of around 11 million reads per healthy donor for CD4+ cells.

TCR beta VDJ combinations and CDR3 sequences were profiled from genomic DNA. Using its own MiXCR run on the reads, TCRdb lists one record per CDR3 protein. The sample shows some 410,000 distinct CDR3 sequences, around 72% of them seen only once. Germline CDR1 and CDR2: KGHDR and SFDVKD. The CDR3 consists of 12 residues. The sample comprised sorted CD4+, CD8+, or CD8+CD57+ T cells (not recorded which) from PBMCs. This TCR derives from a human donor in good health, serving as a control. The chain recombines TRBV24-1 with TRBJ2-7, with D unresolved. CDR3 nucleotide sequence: TGTGCCAGCAGTCATGACGGATACGAGCAGTACTCC. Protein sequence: CASSHDGYEQYS.